The T cell receptor (beta chain) under discussion was sequenced for a study of blood T cell repertoires in COVID-19. Ages ranged from roughly 18 to 100 years, with residence in about 23 US areas. Clinical history reported by participants formed the basis on which cohorts were assigned. Recovered participants had two consecutive negative NP/OP PCR tests, healthcare professional clearance, or symptom resolution. Clones were sequenced by immunoSEQ multiplex PCR, and TCRdb holds only the in-frame ones, with some missing. The sample has some 180,000 clones, about 85% seen once; the top ten hold more than 5.5%. Germline CDR1 and CDR2: MGHRA and YSYEKL. CDR3 length: 15 amino acids. The V end was cut by 0 bases, the J end by 5 bases, with 13 bases between.

What was sequenced was PBMCs or T cells enriched from blood (not recorded which). This receptor was obtained from a man aged 35-49 years who had recovered from COVID-19. The chain is built from TRBV4-1 and TRBJ1-2, with D unclear. The CDR3 loop is CASSQDVQVTYGYTF. CDR3 in DNA: TGCGCCAGCAGCCAAGACGTCCAGGTGACGTATGGCTACACCTTC.